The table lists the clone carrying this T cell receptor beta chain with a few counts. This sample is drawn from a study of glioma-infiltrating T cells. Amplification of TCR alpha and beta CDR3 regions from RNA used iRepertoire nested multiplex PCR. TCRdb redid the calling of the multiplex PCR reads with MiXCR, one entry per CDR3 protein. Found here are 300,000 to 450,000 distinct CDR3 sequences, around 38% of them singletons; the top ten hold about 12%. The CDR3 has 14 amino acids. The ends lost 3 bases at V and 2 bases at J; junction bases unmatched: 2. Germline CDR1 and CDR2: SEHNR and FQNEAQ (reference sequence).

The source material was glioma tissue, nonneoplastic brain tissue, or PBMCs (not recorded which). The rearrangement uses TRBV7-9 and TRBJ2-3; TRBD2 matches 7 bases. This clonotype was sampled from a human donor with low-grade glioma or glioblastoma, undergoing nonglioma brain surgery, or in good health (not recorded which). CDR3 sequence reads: CASSFLADTDTQYF. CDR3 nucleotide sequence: TGTGCCAGCAGCTTTCTAGCGGACACAGATACGCAGTATTTT.